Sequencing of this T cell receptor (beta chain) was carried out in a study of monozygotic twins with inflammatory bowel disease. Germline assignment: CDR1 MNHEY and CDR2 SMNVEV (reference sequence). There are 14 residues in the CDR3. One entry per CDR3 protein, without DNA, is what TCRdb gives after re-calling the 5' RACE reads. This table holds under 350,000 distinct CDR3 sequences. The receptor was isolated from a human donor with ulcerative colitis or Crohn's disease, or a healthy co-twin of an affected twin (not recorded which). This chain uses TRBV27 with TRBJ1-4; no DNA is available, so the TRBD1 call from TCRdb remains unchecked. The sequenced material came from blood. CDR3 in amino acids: CASRRTGGFEKLFF.